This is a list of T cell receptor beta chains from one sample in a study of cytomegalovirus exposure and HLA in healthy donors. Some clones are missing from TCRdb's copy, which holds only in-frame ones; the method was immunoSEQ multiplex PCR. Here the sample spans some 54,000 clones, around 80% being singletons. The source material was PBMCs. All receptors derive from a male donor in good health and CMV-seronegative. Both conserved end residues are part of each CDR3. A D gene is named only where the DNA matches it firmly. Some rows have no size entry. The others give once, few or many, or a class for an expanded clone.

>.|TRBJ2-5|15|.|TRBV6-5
TGTGCCAGCAGTTACGGAGAGAGGCTCCCTTTTGAGCAGTACTTC
CASSYGERLPFEQYF
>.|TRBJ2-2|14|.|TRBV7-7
TGTGCCAGCAGCTTAGACAGGAACACCGGGGAGCTGTTTTTT
CASSLDRNTGELFF
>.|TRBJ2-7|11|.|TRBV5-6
TGTGCCAGCAGCTCAAGACAGCAGCAGTACTTC
CASSSRQQQYF
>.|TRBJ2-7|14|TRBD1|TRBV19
TGTGCCAGTAGTGACAGGGGTAACTCCTACGAGCAGTACTTC
CASSDRGNSYEQYF
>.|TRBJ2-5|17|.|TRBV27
TGTGCCAGCAGTTTATCCCCTCCACAGGAGATGGGAGAGACCCAGTACTTC
CASSLSPPQEMGETQYF
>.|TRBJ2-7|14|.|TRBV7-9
TGTGCCAGCAGCTCGCCGGGGGAGGCCTACGAGCAGTACTTC
CASSSPGEAYEQYF
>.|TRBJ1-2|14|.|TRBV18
TGTGCCAGCTCACCACCGGTTGGTGCCGGGGGCTACACCTTC
CASSPPVGAGGYTF
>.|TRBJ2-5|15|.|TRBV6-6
TGTGCCAGCAGTTACTCGGGGGGGCGTCAAGAGACCCAGTACTTC
CASSYSGGRQETQYF
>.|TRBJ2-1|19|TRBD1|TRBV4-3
TGCGCCAGCAGCCTCCCCGCTACTCCCGGGACAGGGGGTTTAGATGAGCAGTTCTTC
CASSLPATPGTGGLDEQFF
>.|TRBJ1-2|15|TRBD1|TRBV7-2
TGTGCCAGCAGCTCAGCCGGGACAGCTAACTATGGCTACACCTTC
CASSSAGTANYGYTF
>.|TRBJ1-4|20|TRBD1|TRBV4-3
TGCGCCAGCAGCCGCAGGGGGAGACAGGGGGCTGGGGGAACTAATGAAAAACTGTTTTTT
CASSRRGRQGAGGTNEKLFF
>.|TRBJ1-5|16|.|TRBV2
TGTGCCAGCAGTGAAAAGTCAGGGATTAGCAATCAGCCCCAGCATTTT
CASSEKSGISNQPQHF
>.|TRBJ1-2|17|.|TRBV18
TGTGCCAGCTCACCGCAGGCCTCCATAGGCCAAAACTATGGCTACACCTTC
CASSPQASIGQNYGYTF
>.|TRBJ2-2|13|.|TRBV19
TGTGCCAGTAGTATGTGGCTTGCCGGGGAGCTGTTTTTT
CASSMWLAGELFF
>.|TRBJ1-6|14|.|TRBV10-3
TGTGCCATCAGTGCCGCAGGGCGGGAATCACCCCTCCACTTT
CAISAAGRESPLHF
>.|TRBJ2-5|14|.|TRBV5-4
TGTGCCAGCAGCTTGGAAGGGGACCAAGAGACCCAGTACTTC
CASSLEGDQETQYF
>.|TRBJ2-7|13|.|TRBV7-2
TGTGCCAGCAGCTGGGGGGGGCAGGACGAGCAGTACTTC
CASSWGGQDEQYF
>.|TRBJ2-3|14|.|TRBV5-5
TGTGCCAGCAGCTTGGGCCGGGGCACAGATACGCAGTATTTT
CASSLGRGTDTQYF
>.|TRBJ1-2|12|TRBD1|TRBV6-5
TGTGCCACCAGGGGGGGAGAATATGGCTACACCTTC
CATRGGEYGYTF
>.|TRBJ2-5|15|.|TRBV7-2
TGTGCCAGCAGCCCCCCTTTGGCCAGGGGCGAGACCCAGTACTTC
CASSPPLARGETQYF
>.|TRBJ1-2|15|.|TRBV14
TGTGCCAGCAGCCATCGGCAGGTCGGTCTGGTCGGCTACACCTTC
CASSHRQVGLVGYTF
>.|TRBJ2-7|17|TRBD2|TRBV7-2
TGTGCCAGCAGCTCGTGGGTGGATGCGGGGGTCTCCTACGAGCAGTACTTC
CASSSWVDAGVSYEQYF
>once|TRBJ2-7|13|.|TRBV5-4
TGTGCCAGCAGCTTGACCCCCCAGGCCGAGCAGTACTTC
CASSLTPQAEQYF
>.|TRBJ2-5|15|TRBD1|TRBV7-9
TGTGCCAGCAGCCCCCGGGACAGGGTCGGGGAGACCCAGTACTTC
CASSPRDRVGETQYF
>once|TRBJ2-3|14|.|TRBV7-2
TGTGCCAGCAGACTCCAAGGGGGTCCAGATACGCAGTATTTT
CASRLQGGPDTQYF
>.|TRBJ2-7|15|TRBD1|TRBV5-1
TGCGCCAGCAGCGCACTGACAGGGGAGTCCCACGAGCAGTACTTC
CASSALTGESHEQYF
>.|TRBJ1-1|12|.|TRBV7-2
TGTGCCAGCAGCTTCGACAGCCCAAAAGCTTTCTTT
CASSFDSPKAFF
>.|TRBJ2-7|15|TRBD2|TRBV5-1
TGCGCCAGCAGCTTGGCGCTAGCGGGGGGGACCGAGCAGTACTTC
CASSLALAGGTEQYF
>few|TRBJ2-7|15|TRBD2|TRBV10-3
TGTGCCATCAGTGAGGGCGGGGGGGCCTCCGGCGAGCAGTACTTC
CAISEGGGASGEQYF
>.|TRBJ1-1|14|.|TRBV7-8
TGTGCCAGCAGCTTAAGTCGGGTGAACACTGAAGCTTTCTTT
CASSLSRVNTEAFF
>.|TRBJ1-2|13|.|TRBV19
TGTGCCAGTAGCGTTAACAGGGCCTCTGGCTACACCTTC
CASSVNRASGYTF
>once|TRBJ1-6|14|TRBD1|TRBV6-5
TGTGCCAGCAGCCAGACAGGGGCCGATTCACCCCTCCACTTT
CASSQTGADSPLHF
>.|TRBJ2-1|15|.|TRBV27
TGTGCCAGCACCATCACAGGGGGGGCGAGCAATGAGCAGTTCTTC
CASTITGGASNEQFF
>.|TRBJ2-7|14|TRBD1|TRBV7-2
TGTGCCAGCAGCCCCCAGACAGGGACCCACGAGCAGTACTTC
CASSPQTGTHEQYF
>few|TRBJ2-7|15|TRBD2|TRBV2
TGTGCCAGCAGTTTGGGGGCTAGCGGGGGCTACGAGCAGTACTTC
CASSLGASGGYEQYF
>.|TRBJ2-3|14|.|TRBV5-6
TGTGCCAGCAGCTTGGTATCTAGTGCAGATACGCAGTATTTT
CASSLVSSADTQYF
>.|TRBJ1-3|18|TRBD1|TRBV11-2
TGTGCCAGCAGCTTCATCCCTCCGGGACAGGGCTCTGGAAACACCATATATTTT
CASSFIPPGQGSGNTIYF
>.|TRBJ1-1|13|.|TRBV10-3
TGTGCCAATTACGGCCAGGTGGACACTGAAGCTTTCTTT
CANYGQVDTEAFF
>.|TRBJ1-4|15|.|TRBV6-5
TGTGCCAGCAGGGTCTCGGCAGGGTTTAATGAAAAACTGTTTTTT
CASRVSAGFNEKLFF
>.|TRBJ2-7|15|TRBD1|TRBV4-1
TGCGCCAGCAGCCTCCGCGGGACAGGGTCCTACGAGCAGTACTTC
CASSLRGTGSYEQYF
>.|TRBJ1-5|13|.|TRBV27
TGTGCCAGCAGTTTAGGGCAGAATCAGCCCCAGCATTTT
CASSLGQNQPQHF
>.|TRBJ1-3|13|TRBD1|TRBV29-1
TGCAGCGTTTTGGACAGGGGAGGATACACCATATATTTT
CSVLDRGGYTIYF
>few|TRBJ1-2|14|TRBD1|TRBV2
TGTGCCAGCAGTGGGACAGGGGGGAAGTATGGCTACACCTTC
CASSGTGGKYGYTF
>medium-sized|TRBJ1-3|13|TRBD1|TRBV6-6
TGTGCCACTGGACAGGGATCTTTAGACACCATATATTTT
CATGQGSLDTIYF
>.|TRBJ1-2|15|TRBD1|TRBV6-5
TGTGCCAGCAGAGGGCTAGGACAGGGGGCGCCCGGCTACACCTTC
CASRGLGQGAPGYTF
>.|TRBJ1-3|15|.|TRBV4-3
TGCGCCAGCAGCCAAGAAGGAGGGTTCGGAAACACCATATATTTT
CASSQEGGFGNTIYF
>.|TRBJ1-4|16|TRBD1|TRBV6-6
TGTGCCAGCAGGCAGAGACAGGGAAAGTTTAATGAAAAACTGTTTTTT
CASRQRQGKFNEKLFF
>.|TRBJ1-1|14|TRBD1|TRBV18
TGTGCCAGCTCAGGGGGGACAGGGGGCTCCGAAGCTTTCTTT
CASSGGTGGSEAFF
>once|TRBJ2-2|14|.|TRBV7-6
TGTGCCAGCAGCTTAGGCGGGAACACCGGGGAGCTGTTTTTT
CASSLGGNTGELFF
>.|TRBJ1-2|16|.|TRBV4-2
TGTGCCAGCAGCCAAGATATAGACAGATTAAACTATGGCTACACCTTC
CASSQDIDRLNYGYTF
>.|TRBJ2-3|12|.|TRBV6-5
TGTGCCAGCAGTATCGGGACGGGAGCGCAGTATTTT
CASSIGTGAQYF
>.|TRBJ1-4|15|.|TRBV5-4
TGTGCCAGCAGCTTGGATATCGGGGTGGATGAAAAACTGTTTTTT
CASSLDIGVDEKLFF
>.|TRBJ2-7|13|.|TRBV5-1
TGCGCCAGCAGCTTGGGGAGCTCCTACGAGCAGTACTTC
CASSLGSSYEQYF
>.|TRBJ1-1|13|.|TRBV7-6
TGTGCCAGCAGCGTCCAGAAGAACACTGAAGCTTTCTTT
CASSVQKNTEAFF
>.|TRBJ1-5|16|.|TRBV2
TGTGCCAGCAGTGAAAGAATATCCGGTAGCAATCAGCCCCAGCATTTT
CASSERISGSNQPQHF
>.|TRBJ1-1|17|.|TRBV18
TGTGCCAGCTCACCCGTTTATACCGTCAGTGGGAACACTGAAGCTTTCTTT
CASSPVYTVSGNTEAFF
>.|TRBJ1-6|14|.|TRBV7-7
TGTGCCCCCAGAAGCAGGCCATATAATTCACCCCTCCACTTT
CAPRSRPYNSPLHF